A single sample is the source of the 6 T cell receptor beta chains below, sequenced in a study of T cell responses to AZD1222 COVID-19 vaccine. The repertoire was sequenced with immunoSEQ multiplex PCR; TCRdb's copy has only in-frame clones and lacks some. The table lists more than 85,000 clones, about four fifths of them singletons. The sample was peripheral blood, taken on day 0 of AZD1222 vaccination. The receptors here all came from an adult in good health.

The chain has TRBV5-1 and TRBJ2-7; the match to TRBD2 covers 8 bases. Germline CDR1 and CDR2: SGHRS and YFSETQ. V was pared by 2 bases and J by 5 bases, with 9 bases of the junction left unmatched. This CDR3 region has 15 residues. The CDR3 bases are TGCGCCAGCAGCTTTGGGGCGGGGGGATCGGACGAGCAGTACTTC. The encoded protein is CASSFGAGGSDEQYF.

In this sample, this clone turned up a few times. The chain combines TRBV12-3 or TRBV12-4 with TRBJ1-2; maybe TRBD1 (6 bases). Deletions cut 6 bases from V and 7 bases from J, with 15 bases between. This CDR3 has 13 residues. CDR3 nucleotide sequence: TGTGCCAGCAGCAGACCCGGGGGCCTTGGCTACACCTTC. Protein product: CASSRPGGLGYTF.

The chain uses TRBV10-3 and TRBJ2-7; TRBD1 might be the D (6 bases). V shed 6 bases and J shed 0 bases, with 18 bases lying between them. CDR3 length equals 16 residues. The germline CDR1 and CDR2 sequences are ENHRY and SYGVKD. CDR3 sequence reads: CAISVDPAGDSYEQYF. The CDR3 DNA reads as TGTGCCATCAGCGTTGATCCGGCAGGGGACTCCTACGAGCAGTACTTC.

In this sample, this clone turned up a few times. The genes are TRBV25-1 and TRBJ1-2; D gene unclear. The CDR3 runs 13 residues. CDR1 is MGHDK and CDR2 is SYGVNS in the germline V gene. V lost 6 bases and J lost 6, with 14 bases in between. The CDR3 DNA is TGTGCCAGCAGAGCCTCCCTTACGGATGGCTACACCTTC. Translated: CASRASLTDGYTF.

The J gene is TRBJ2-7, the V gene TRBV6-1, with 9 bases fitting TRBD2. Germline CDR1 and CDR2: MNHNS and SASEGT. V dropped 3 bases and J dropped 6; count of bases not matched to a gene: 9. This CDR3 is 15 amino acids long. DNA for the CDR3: TGTGCCAGCAGTGAGGACCTAGCGGGGATCCGCGAGCAGTACTTC. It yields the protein CASSEDLAGIREQYF.

The CDR3 loop is CASRDSSHYGYTF. The CDR3 bases are TGCGCCAGCAGGGACAGCTCTCACTATGGCTACACCTTC. This chain links TRBV10-2 with TRBJ1-2; D is perhaps TRBD1 (6 bases). The germline V gene encodes CDR1 WSHSY and CDR2 SAAADI. The ends were cut back, 6 bases at V and 3 bases at J, with 11 bases in the middle. The CDR3 is made up of 13 amino acids.